These 15 T cell receptor beta chains came from one sample sequenced in a study of beta chain features in type 1 diabetes. Expressed TCRB transcripts were sequenced, since all the RNA that had been isolated was reverse transcribed. Data came from immunoSEQ multiplex PCR; TCRdb stores just in-frame clones and leaves some out. The sample yields almost 350,000 clones, roughly 8% seen once. Sequenced sample: central memory CD4+ T cells from blood. These receptors were taken from a woman in her late teens or twenties in good health.

This chain links TRBV4-2 with TRBJ2-5, with D possibly matching TRBD1 (5 bases). This CDR3 is 13 amino acids long. Looked up from germline, CDR1 is LGHNA and CDR2 is YNFKEQ. V shed 6 bases and J shed 3 bases, with 11 bases lying between them. This chain's CDR3 is CASSQQVKETQYF. CDR3 DNA sequence: TGTGCCAGCAGTCAACAGGTGAAAGAGACCCAGTACTTC.

The sample holds a few counts of this clone. A clone one base away is much larger, so this may be a read error. The chain has TRBV5-4 and TRBJ2-1; D remains unclear. This CDR3 has 12 amino acids. V gave up 2 bases and J gave up 4 bases, with 4 bases separating them. CDR1 SGHNT and CDR2 YYREEE come from the germline V gene (reference sequence). CDR3 DNA: TGTGCCAGCAGCTTACGATACAATGAGCAGTTCTTC. The encoded protein is CASSLRYNEQFF.

This clone was observed a handful of times. The V call is TRBV7-9, the J call TRBJ2-2; D unresolved. CDR1 is SEHNR and CDR2 is FQNEAQ in the germline V gene (reference sequence). This CDR3 is built from 14 residues. The V and J ends lost 2 bases and 2 bases respectively, with 6 bases between them. CDR3 in DNA: TGTGCCAGCAGCTTACTCCCAAACACCGGGGAGCTGTTTTTT. Translated, it gives CASSLLPNTGELFF.

This clone was observed a few times. The gene calls are TRBV11-2 and TRBJ2-3; no firm D call. This CDR3 has 15 amino acids. CDR1 is SGHAT, CDR2 FQNNGV, per germline. V lost 2 bases, J lost 6 bases, and 15 bases lay in between. CDR3 in DNA: TGTGCCAGCAGCTTAAACCCCACCAGGCGGGATACGCAGTATTTT. Amino acid sequence: CASSLNPTRRDTQYF.

The V call is TRBV11-1, the J call TRBJ2-7; 8 nucleotides agree with TRBD2. The CDR3 is 15 residues long. Germline V gives CDR1 SGHAT, CDR2 FQDESV (reference sequence). V was clipped by 5 bases and J by 2 bases; unmatched bases: 8. The CDR3: CASSNPGLGTYEQYF. Written as DNA, the CDR3 is TGTGCCAGCAGCAATCCGGGACTAGGTACCTACGAGCAGTACTTC.

J is TRBJ1-2 and V is TRBV28, with D possibly matching TRBD1 (6 bases). The CDR3 is 16 residues long. Germline V gene data show CDR1 as MDHEN and CDR2 as SYDVKM. Trimming removed 2 bases at V and 4 bases at J, with 17 bases between. The CDR3 loop reads CASSLRSGQRFYGYTF. The CDR3, as DNA: TGTGCCAGCAGTTTACGTTCAGGACAGCGCTTCTATGGCTACACCTTC.

The rearrangement links TRBV12-2 to TRBJ2-3; no check of the table's D call, TRBD2, against the DNA was made. TRBV12-2 counts as a pseudogene. The CDR3 spans 17 residues. The CDR3 sequence: CASRLVLAGTTRDTQYF. CDR3 coding DNA: TGTGCAAGTCGCTTAGTTCTAGCGGGAACCACCAGGGATACGCAGTATTTT.

Ten or more counts support this clone. The chain is built from TRBV28 and TRBJ2-1; 7 nucleotides match TRBD1. The V and J ends lost 5 bases and 4 bases, in that order; junction bases with no gene match: 5. Germline CDR1 is MDHEN and CDR2 is SYDVKM. CDR3 length: 14 residues. CDR3 in amino acids: CASSRGQDYNEQFF. For the CDR3, the DNA is TGTGCCAGCAGTCGAGGACAGGATTACAATGAGCAGTTCTTC. The variable domain in full, with the rest retrieved from reference TRBV28 and TRBJ2-1, is DVKVTQSSRYLVKRTGEKVFLECVQDMDHENMFWYRQDPGLGLRLIYFSYDVKMKEKGDIPEGYSVSREKKERFSLILESASTNQTSMYLCASSRGQDYNEQFFGPGTRLTVL.

The chain recombines TRBV15 with TRBJ2-6, with D tentatively TRBD2 (5 bases). This CDR3 is 15 amino acids long. CDR1 is LNHNV and CDR2 is YYDKDF in the germline V gene (reference sequence). V lost 3 bases to trimming and J lost 0 bases, with 6 bases between them. CDR3 DNA: TGTGCCACCAGCAGCGGGAACTCTGGGGCCAACGTCCTGACTTTC. This encodes CATSSGNSGANVLTF.

The chain combines TRBV6-5 with TRBJ1-2; no clear D gene. Per the germline V gene, CDR1 is MNHEY and CDR2 is SVGAGI. Deletions cut 6 bases from V and 3 bases from J, with 11 bases between. This CDR3 spans 13 amino acids. The chain's CDR3 is CASRSDGYYGYTF. The CDR3 DNA reads as TGTGCCAGCAGATCGGACGGGTACTATGGCTACACCTTC.

The table lists this clone with a few counts. The gene calls are TRBV9 and TRBJ2-3, with no clear D. The V gene's germline CDR1 is SGDLS and CDR2 YYNGEE. CDR3 length: 13 residues. Trimming pared 0 bases from V and 4 bases from J, leaving 6 bases between. The CDR3 DNA sequence: TGTGCCAGCAGCGTAGCATCCTCAGATACGCAGTATTTT. Its translation is CASSVASSDTQYF.

This clone was recorded a few times. The gene calls are TRBV6-5 and TRBJ2-2, with 9 bases matching TRBD1. V shed 2 bases, J shed 4 bases, and the junction held 2 bases outside the gene matches. Germline values: CDR1 MNHEY, CDR2 SVGAGI. The CDR3 runs 15 residues. The CDR3 nucleotides read TGTGCCAGCAGTTACGGGACAGGGTTCACCGGGGAGCTGTTTTTT. Its translation: CASSYGTGFTGELFF.

This clone was seen only a few times. This chain uses TRBV5-4 with TRBJ2-7, with 7 bases fitting TRBD2. J gave up 4 bases and V 4 bases, and 11 bases lay outside the gene matches. The CDR3 covers 15 residues. CDR1 and CDR2 from the germline V gene are SGHNT and YYREEE (reference sequence). The CDR3 loop reads CASSPVASGIYEQYF. Written as DNA, the CDR3 is TGTGCCAGCAGCCCCGTCGCTAGCGGTATTTACGAGCAGTACTTC. Full variable domain (outside the CDR3, taken from reference TRBV5-4 and TRBJ2-7): ETGVTQSPTHLIKTRGQQVTLRCSSQSGHNTVSWYQQALGQGPQFIFQYYREEENGRGNFPPRFSGLQFPNYSSELNVNALELDDSALYLCASSPVASGIYEQYFGPGTRLTVT.

This clone was seen only a few times. The chain couples TRBV7-2 to TRBJ2-1; TRBD1 matches at 10 bases. Germline V gene data show CDR1 as SGHTA and CDR2 as FQGNSA. The CDR3 loop spans 14 amino acids. The ends lost 5 bases at V and 7 bases at J; junction bases unmatched: 5. CDR3 loop: CASSRDRGQNEQFF. The CDR3 coding sequence is TGTGCCAGCAGCCGAGACAGGGGGCAAAATGAGCAGTTCTTC.

In this sample, this clone turned up many times. The rearrangement uses TRBV10-3 and TRBJ2-2; D possibly corresponds to TRBD2 (6 bases). Germline CDR1 is ENHRY and CDR2 is SYGVKD. The V end was cut by 4 bases, the J end by 1 base, with 10 bases between. The CDR3 length is 15 residues. The CDR3 DNA is TGTGCCATCAGTGGTCGGGGGTTGAACACCGGGGAGCTGTTTTTT. It yields the protein CAISGRGLNTGELFF.